A selection of T cell receptor beta chains follows, all from one sample in a study of blood T cell repertoires in COVID-19. Produced via immunoSEQ multiplex PCR; TCRdb's table is partial and in-frame only. Of roughly 260,000 clones in the sample, 80% to 90% were seen once. Source material: peripheral blood. Receptor source: a woman aged 40-49 years with acute or convalescent COVID-19. The CDR3 runs from the conserved cysteine through the conserved F or W. The order of the fields is J gene, V gene, clone size, D gene, CDR3 protein, CDR3 DNA. D genes are given only for firm matches. Size is omitted from some rows. Given values are once, few, many or a class for expanded clones.

j_gene: TRBJ1-2; v_gene: TRBV9; abundance: NA; d_gene: TRBD1; CDR3aa: CASSAPGQGAGGYTF; CDR3nt: TGTGCCAGCAGCGCCCCGGGACAGGGGGCTGGAGGCTACACCTTC
j_gene: TRBJ1-6; v_gene: TRBV18; abundance: NA; d_gene: NA; CDR3aa: CASSPVRGEHSPLHF; CDR3nt: TGTGCCAGCTCACCAGTACGCGGGGAGCATTCACCCCTCCACTTT
j_gene: TRBJ1-4; v_gene: TRBV9; abundance: NA; d_gene: NA; CDR3aa: CASSVNPGQRNEKLFF; CDR3nt: TGTGCCAGCAGCGTAAATCCCGGACAGCGCAATGAAAAACTGTTTTTT
j_gene: TRBJ2-5; v_gene: TRBV7-9; abundance: NA; d_gene: TRBD1; CDR3aa: CASRGDRGIQETQYF; CDR3nt: TGTGCCAGCAGGGGGGACAGGGGGATTCAAGAGACCCAGTACTTC
j_gene: TRBJ2-3; v_gene: TRBV29-1; abundance: NA; d_gene: TRBD2; CDR3aa: CGGLAGTDTQYF; CDR3nt: TGCGGCGGACTAGCGGGCACAGATACGCAGTATTTT
j_gene: TRBJ1-2; v_gene: TRBV14; abundance: NA; d_gene: NA; CDR3aa: CASSQGGYSTYGYTF; CDR3nt: TGTGCCAGCAGCCAAGGAGGGTACAGTACCTATGGCTACACCTTC
j_gene: TRBJ2-5; v_gene: TRBV15; abundance: NA; d_gene: NA; CDR3aa: CATSRVGRVEETQYF; CDR3nt: TGTGCCACCAGCAGAGTAGGCAGGGTAGAAGAGACCCAGTACTTC
j_gene: TRBJ1-2; v_gene: TRBV12-3/TRBV12-4; abundance: NA; d_gene: TRBD1; CDR3aa: CASRDSTGGPLTF; CDR3nt: TGTGCCAGCAGGGATTCGACAGGGGGACCCCTCACCTTC
j_gene: TRBJ2-1; v_gene: TRBV2; abundance: NA; d_gene: TRBD2; CDR3aa: CATQFGASGAIYNEQFF; CDR3nt: TGTGCCACGCAATTCGGGGCTAGCGGGGCGATTTACAATGAGCAGTTCTTC
j_gene: TRBJ2-2; v_gene: TRBV10-1; abundance: once; d_gene: TRBD2; CDR3aa: CASSPTSGGLNTGELFF; CDR3nt: TGCGCCAGCAGCCCTACTAGCGGGGGGCTGAACACCGGGGAGCTGTTTTTT
j_gene: TRBJ1-2; v_gene: TRBV11-2; abundance: NA; d_gene: NA; CDR3aa: CASRKLTSSPFSGYTF; CDR3nt: TGTGCCAGCAGGAAACTGACATCTTCCCCTTTCTCTGGCTACACCTTC
j_gene: TRBJ1-2; v_gene: TRBV29-1; abundance: NA; d_gene: NA; CDR3aa: CSVYRQPPAYGYTF; CDR3nt: TGCAGCGTTTATAGACAGCCTCCGGCCTATGGCTACACCTTC
j_gene: TRBJ1-6; v_gene: TRBV15; abundance: NA; d_gene: NA; CDR3aa: CATSRRQAGNSPLHF; CDR3nt: TGTGCCACCAGCAGACGACAGGCAGGGAATTCACCCCTCCACTTT
j_gene: TRBJ1-5; v_gene: TRBV12-5; abundance: NA; d_gene: NA; CDR3aa: CASGLVPSRVGQPQHF; CDR3nt: TGTGCTAGTGGTTTGGTACCCTCGCGGGTAGGACAGCCCCAGCATTTT
j_gene: TRBJ1-2; v_gene: TRBV5-8; abundance: NA; d_gene: TRBD1; CDR3aa: CASSAPGQGDGYTF; CDR3nt: TGTGCCAGCAGCGCACCGGGACAGGGCGACGGCTACACCTTC
j_gene: TRBJ2-1; v_gene: TRBV24-1; abundance: NA; d_gene: NA; CDR3aa: CATSGGDSYNEQFF; CDR3nt: TGTGCCACCAGTGGCGGGGACTCCTACAATGAGCAGTTCTTC
j_gene: TRBJ1-4; v_gene: TRBV27; abundance: NA; d_gene: TRBD1; CDR3aa: CASRLTGGSEKLFF; CDR3nt: TGTGCCAGCAGGTTGACAGGGGGCTCAGAAAAACTGTTTTTT
j_gene: TRBJ1-1; v_gene: TRBV14; abundance: NA; d_gene: NA; CDR3aa: CASSQVRLNTEAFF; CDR3nt: TGTGCCAGCAGCCAAGTGAGGCTGAACACTGAAGCTTTCTTT
j_gene: TRBJ2-5; v_gene: TRBV12-3/TRBV12-4; abundance: NA; d_gene: TRBD1; CDR3aa: CASSQDRQETQYF; CDR3nt: TGTGCCAGCAGTCAGGACAGGCAAGAGACCCAGTACTTC
j_gene: TRBJ2-1; v_gene: TRBV18; abundance: NA; d_gene: TRBD1; CDR3aa: CASSPRDRVSDEQFF; CDR3nt: TGTGCCAGCTCACCCAGGGACAGGGTTAGCGATGAGCAGTTCTTC
j_gene: TRBJ1-2; v_gene: TRBV5-4; abundance: NA; d_gene: TRBD1; CDR3aa: CASRLDRGGGGYTF; CDR3nt: TGTGCCAGCAGACTAGACAGGGGAGGTGGCGGCTACACCTTC
j_gene: TRBJ2-5; v_gene: TRBV3-1/TRBV3-2; abundance: NA; d_gene: TRBD1; CDR3aa: CASSPTPGTGEETQYF; CDR3nt: TGTGCCAGCAGCCCCACCCCCGGGACAGGCGAAGAGACCCAGTACTTC
j_gene: TRBJ1-2; v_gene: TRBV18; abundance: NA; d_gene: TRBD1; CDR3aa: CASSPTGDGYTF; CDR3nt: TGTGCCAGCTCACCGACAGGGGATGGCTACACCTTC
j_gene: TRBJ2-3; v_gene: TRBV24-1; abundance: NA; d_gene: NA; CDR3aa: CATASAGVDTDTQYF; CDR3nt: TGTGCCACCGCGTCGGCGGGTGTGGACACAGATACGCAGTATTTT
j_gene: TRBJ2-1; v_gene: TRBV5-1; abundance: NA; d_gene: NA; CDR3aa: CASSLDSYNEQFF; CDR3nt: TGCGCCAGCAGCTTGGACAGTTACAATGAGCAGTTCTTC
j_gene: TRBJ1-1; v_gene: TRBV24-1; abundance: NA; d_gene: NA; CDR3aa: CATSDKRDTEAFF; CDR3nt: TGTGCCACCAGTGACAAGAGGGACACTGAAGCTTTCTTT
j_gene: TRBJ1-4; v_gene: TRBV7-8; abundance: NA; d_gene: NA; CDR3aa: CASSAYRATNEKLFF; CDR3nt: TGTGCCAGCAGCGCTTACAGGGCAACTAATGAAAAACTGTTTTTT
j_gene: TRBJ2-3; v_gene: TRBV6-5; abundance: NA; d_gene: TRBD2; CDR3aa: CASSPGLAGGDTQYF; CDR3nt: TGTGCCAGCAGTCCTGGACTAGCGGGGGGTGATACGCAGTATTTT
j_gene: TRBJ1-4; v_gene: TRBV5-1; abundance: NA; d_gene: TRBD1; CDR3aa: CASSRGTASQREEKLFF; CDR3nt: TGCGCCAGCAGCCGGGGGACAGCCTCGCAACGCGAGGAAAAACTGTTTTTT
j_gene: TRBJ2-1; v_gene: TRBV7-8; abundance: NA; d_gene: TRBD1; CDR3aa: CASSLDRGSYNEQFF; CDR3nt: TGTGCCAGCAGCCTGGACAGGGGGTCTTACAATGAGCAGTTCTTC
j_gene: TRBJ1-1; v_gene: TRBV4-2; abundance: many; d_gene: NA; CDR3aa: CASSPGGMNTEAFF; CDR3nt: TGTGCCAGCAGCCCTGGGGGCATGAACACTGAAGCTTTCTTT
j_gene: TRBJ2-5; v_gene: TRBV11-2; abundance: NA; d_gene: NA; CDR3aa: CASTFGGSDQETQYF; CDR3nt: TGTGCCAGCACTTTTGGGGGCAGCGATCAAGAGACCCAGTACTTC
j_gene: TRBJ2-3; v_gene: TRBV5-1; abundance: NA; d_gene: TRBD1; CDR3aa: CASSLGDRSTDTQYF; CDR3nt: TGCGCCAGCAGCTTGGGGGACAGGAGCACAGATACGCAGTATTTT
j_gene: TRBJ1-5; v_gene: TRBV2; abundance: NA; d_gene: TRBD1; CDR3aa: CASSGQGAFQPQHF; CDR3nt: TGTGCCAGCAGTGGGCAGGGGGCGTTTCAGCCCCAGCATTTT
j_gene: TRBJ2-6; v_gene: TRBV6-5; abundance: once; d_gene: NA; CDR3aa: CATAPGRAGANVLTF; CDR3nt: TGTGCCACCGCCCCTGGCAGGGCAGGGGCCAACGTCCTGACTTTC
j_gene: TRBJ1-1; v_gene: TRBV5-1; abundance: NA; d_gene: TRBD1; CDR3aa: CASSGRQGGNTEAFF; CDR3nt: TGCGCCAGCAGCGGGCGACAGGGGGGGAACACTGAAGCTTTCTTT
j_gene: TRBJ1-3; v_gene: TRBV5-1; abundance: NA; d_gene: TRBD1; CDR3aa: CASSAGQAGNTIYF; CDR3nt: TGCGCCAGCAGCGCGGGACAGGCTGGAAACACCATATATTTT
j_gene: TRBJ2-5; v_gene: TRBV11-3; abundance: NA; d_gene: TRBD1; CDR3aa: CASSMRQGGSETQYF; CDR3nt: TGTGCCAGCAGCATGAGACAGGGGGGTAGCGAGACCCAGTACTTC
j_gene: TRBJ2-3; v_gene: TRBV11-2; abundance: NA; d_gene: NA; CDR3aa: CASSLDGGTTDTQYF; CDR3nt: TGTGCCAGCAGCTTAGATGGTGGCACCACAGATACGCAGTATTTT
j_gene: TRBJ1-1; v_gene: TRBV5-5; abundance: NA; d_gene: NA; CDR3aa: CASSPDIHTEAFF; CDR3nt: TGTGCCAGCAGCCCCGACATCCACACTGAAGCTTTCTTT
j_gene: TRBJ1-1; v_gene: TRBV19; abundance: NA; d_gene: NA; CDR3aa: CASSIEGTEAFF; CDR3nt: TGTGCCAGTAGTATCGAGGGCACTGAAGCTTTCTTT
j_gene: TRBJ2-5; v_gene: TRBV7-2; abundance: NA; d_gene: NA; CDR3aa: CASSLVGGAGGTQYF; CDR3nt: TGTGCCAGCAGCTTAGTCGGAGGGGCAGGCGGGACCCAGTACTTC
j_gene: TRBJ2-1; v_gene: TRBV20-1; abundance: once; d_gene: TRBD1; CDR3aa: CSASPGTDDYNEQFF; CDR3nt: TGCAGTGCCAGTCCCGGGACAGATGACTACAATGAGCAGTTCTTC
j_gene: TRBJ1-1; v_gene: TRBV2; abundance: NA; d_gene: NA; CDR3aa: CASSIDRPEAFF; CDR3nt: TGTGCCAGCAGTATTGACAGACCTGAAGCTTTCTTT
j_gene: TRBJ1-5; v_gene: TRBV7-8; abundance: NA; d_gene: TRBD1; CDR3aa: CASSPDRVGNQPQHF; CDR3nt: TGTGCCAGCAGCCCAGACAGGGTGGGCAATCAGCCCCAGCATTTT